This TCR beta chain was recovered during a study of T cell changes during pregnancy in multiple sclerosis. Libraries were prepared by immunoSEQ multiplex PCR; TCRdb keeps only in-frame clonotypes and omits some of them. The table includes 65,000 to 90,000 clones, approximately 91% detected once. The V gene's germline CDR1 is LNHDA and CDR2 SQIVND (reference sequence). This CDR3 region has 15 residues. The trim removed 4 bases at V and 0 bases at J, leaving 1 base unmatched. Sequencing was performed on PBMCs, taken in the first trimester of pregnancy. The chain employs TRBV19 and TRBJ1-5, with 9 nucleotides matching TRBD1. The receptor comes from a female donor in good health, serving as a control in a pregnancy study. Some clones in this sample may be carry-over from other donors' samples. The CDR3 loop reads CASSKDRGSNQPQHF. The CDR3 nucleotides are TGTGCCAGTAGTAAGGACAGGGGTAGCAATCAGCCCCAGCATTTT.